This T cell receptor beta chain derives from a study of long-term antiretroviral therapy in people with HIV. The wider study: Earliest sampling preceded the 2015 immediate-ART recommendation by about a decade.

Trimming stripped 4 bases from V and 2 bases from J, with 17 bases between. In germline, CDR1 is LGHNA, CDR2 YSLEER. The CDR3 contains 16 residues. A v3.0 immunoSEQ assay was performed at survey level. Sequencing was performed with immunoSEQ multiplex PCR; in TCRdb, only in-frame clones are kept and a portion is missing. The sample contains 25,000 to 35,000 clones, approximately 89% of which appear only once. Without exception, participants with HIV were treated in the United States. Remarks on this clone: Its antigen remains unknown.

Study outcomes and limitations: Clonotypes expanded prior to ART showed repertoire dominance at all sampled time points. HIV repertoires had narrower CDR3 length ranges than controls.

The receptor comes from a young man with HIV. The rearrangement joins TRBV4-3 to TRBJ1-2, with D tentatively TRBD1 (5 bases). The material sequenced was unsorted PBMCs, taken 3.1 years after starting antiretroviral therapy. The CDR3 nucleotides read TGCGCCAGCAGCCGCAGTGGGGCAGGGAGGAACTATGGCTACACCTTC. It encodes CASSRSGAGRNYGYTF.